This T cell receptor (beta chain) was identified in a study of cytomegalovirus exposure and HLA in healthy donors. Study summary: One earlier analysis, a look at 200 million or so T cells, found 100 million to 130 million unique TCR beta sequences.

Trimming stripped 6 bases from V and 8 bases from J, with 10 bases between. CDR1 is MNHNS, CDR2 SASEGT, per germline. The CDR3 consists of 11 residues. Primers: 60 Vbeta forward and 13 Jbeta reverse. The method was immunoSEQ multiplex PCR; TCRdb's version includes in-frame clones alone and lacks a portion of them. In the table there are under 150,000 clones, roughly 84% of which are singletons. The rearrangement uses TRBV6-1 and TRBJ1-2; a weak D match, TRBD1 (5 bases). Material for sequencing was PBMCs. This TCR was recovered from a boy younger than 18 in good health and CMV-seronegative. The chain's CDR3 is CASRLGEGYTF. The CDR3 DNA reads TGTGCCAGCAGGCTAGGGGAAGGCTACACCTTC.